This TCR beta chain was sequenced in a study of cytomegalovirus exposure and HLA in healthy donors. Study at large: Early on, a data release was issued that held 80 million to 90 million unique TCRs from HLA-typed donors. Study findings and constraints: Previously analyzed data showed that most TCR beta V segments were productive at a frequency of about 90% or about 30%.

CDR1 and CDR2 (germline): MNHEY, SMNVEV (reference sequence). The ends were cut back, 1 base at V and 7 bases at J, with 10 bases in the middle. This CDR3 has 14 residues. The study ran its PCR with 60 Vbeta and 13 Jbeta primers. Generated by immunoSEQ multiplex PCR, the TCRdb table keeps only in-frame clones and is missing some. The data show some 120,000 clones, roughly 8.3% seen once. Remarks on this clone: Its target is not known.

The V and J genes are TRBV27 and TRBJ1-4; no clear D gene. The receptor was derived from a man aged 40-55 years in good health and CMV-seronegative. Sequencing used PBMCs. The CDR3 DNA follows: TGTGCCAGCAGTTTATACCCGGAGCGTGAAAAACTGTTTTTT. Residues: CASSLYPEREKLFF.